In its sample, the clone carrying this T cell receptor (beta chain) was seen a few times. The data were taken from a study of T-cell reconstitution after alpha-beta-depleted transplantation in children. The CDR3 loop spans 13 amino acids. Germline-derived CDR1 and CDR2 are MNHNS and SASEGT. The V end lost 7 bases, the J end lost 8 bases, and 15 bases lay between the germline ends. Unique molecular identifiers tagged the TCRbeta library. MiXCR, run by TCRdb on the PCR reads, gives a single entry per CDR3 protein. This sample has 80,000 to 100,000 distinct CDR3 sequences; under 25% occur once, and the top ten carry 20% to 25%.

The sample in question was PBMCs, obtained before TCRalphabeta/CD19-depleted stem cell transplant. The chain couples TRBV6-1 to TRBJ2-1, with D perhaps TRBD2 (5 bases). This TCR derives from a boy aged 2-15 years with acute lymphoblastic leukemia, due to receive a stem cell transplant. The CDR3 sequence is CASNRLHHDEQFF. The CDR3 region has the DNA TGTGCCAGCAACAGACTACATCACGATGAGCAGTTCTTC.